This T cell receptor (beta chain) originates from a study of shared clonotypes between healthy human individuals. Profiled with immunoSEQ multiplex PCR; TCRdb holds only in-frame clones, not every one. Here the sample spans approximately 640,000 clones, 72% being singletons. Details on this clone: What it recognizes is unknown. Other DNA variants within this sample encode the same CDR3.

Germline CDR1 is LNHDA and CDR2 is SQIVND (reference sequence). The germline V and J ends were trimmed by 3 bases and 4 bases, with 10 bases remaining between them. This CDR3 is built from 14 residues. Whole-study findings and limits: Rarefaction curves obtained for sorted subsets showed sequencing incomplete despite large depth.

This TCR was recovered from a young woman in good health. The sequenced material came from memory CD4+ T cells sorted from blood. Sample subset: CD45RA-negative fraction. This chain links TRBV19 with TRBJ1-5; D is perhaps TRBD1 (6 bases). Here the CDR3 reads CASSMGQLNQPQHF. DNA of the CDR3: TGTGCCAGTAGTATGGGACAACTTAATCAGCCCCAGCATTTT.